This T cell receptor beta chain was found in a study of early T cells in non-severe SARS-CoV-2 infection. The CDR3 has 14 amino acids. Germline CDR1 is MNHEY and CDR2 is SMNVEV (reference sequence). Trimming removed 5 bases at V and 2 bases at J, with 13 bases between. Unique molecular identifier tags were affixed to discrete cDNA molecules. Each CDR3 protein is one row after TCRdb ran MiXCR on the 5' RACE reads. Here the sample spans 70,000 to 95,000 distinct CDR3 sequences, less than 20% being singletons. Study-wide findings and caveats: Lookups in VDJdb leaned toward anti-spike CD8 responses and missed private and CD4 specificities.

Regarding this clonotype: Its antigen is as yet unknown.

This rearrangement joins TRBV27 to TRBJ2-7; no clear D gene. The sample taken for sequencing was whole blood. The origin of this receptor is an adult who was a healthcare worker with PCR-confirmed SARS-CoV-2 infection or an uninfected control (not recorded which). CDR3 coding DNA: TGTGCCAGCAGTCACCCCCGCCGGGCCTACGAGCAGTACTTC. This gives the protein CASSHPRRAYEQYF.